Following are 14 T cell receptor beta chains from one sample sequenced in a study of T-cell reconstitution after alpha-beta-depleted transplantation in children. Preparing the TCRbeta library involved the use of unique molecular identifiers. TCRdb re-called the PCR reads through MiXCR, storing one row per CDR3 protein. The data show fewer than 550,000 distinct CDR3 sequences, with about a tenth seen just once and approximately 5% held by the top ten. The input for sequencing was PBMCs from the stem cell graft donor, taken from the stem cell graft. The receptors derive from a human donor who donated a stem cell graft to a child with acute myeloid leukemia.

V is TRBV24-1 and J is TRBJ1-5; the match to TRBD1 covers 7 bases. CDR3 length: 13 residues. The V gene's germline CDR1 is KGHDR and CDR2 SFDVKD. J was trimmed by 7 bases and V by 5 bases; bases with no gene match: 4. CDR3 region: CATSAGGGQPQHF. CDR3 in DNA: TGTGCCACCAGTGCAGGGGGAGGGCAGCCCCAGCATTTT.

This clonotype was recorded many times. V gene TRBV5-1 combines with J gene TRBJ2-1; D gene uncertain. Per the germline V gene, CDR1 is SGHRS and CDR2 is YFSETQ. V was trimmed by 0 bases and J by 6 bases, leaving 7 bases between them. CDR3 length: 13 amino acids. As DNA, the CDR3 is TGCGCCAGCAGCTTGGGACCCACCAATGAGCAGTTCTTC. Protein: CASSLGPTNEQFF.

J is TRBJ2-3 and V is TRBV10-3; D unresolved. The CDR3 is 15 residues long. From germline, CDR1 is ENHRY and CDR2 SYGVKD. V was cut by 3 bases and J by 0 bases, with 10 bases left in between. CDR3 loop: CAISDSPRSTDTQYF. The CDR3 DNA is TGTGCCATCAGTGACAGCCCTCGTAGCACAGATACGCAGTATTTT.

On this clonotype itself: A single base separates this from a much larger clone, so it may be a read error. The rearrangement uses TRBV29-1 and TRBJ2-4; tentatively, D is TRBD1 or TRBD2 (6 bases each). The CDR3 runs 14 residues. Germline-derived CDR1 and CDR2 are SQVTM and ANQGSEA. Here the CDR3 reads CSVDEGGTKNIHYF. DNA of the CDR3: TGCAGCGTTGATGAGGGGGGTACCAAAAACATTCATTACTTC.

This clonotype was counted between two and nine times. The chain combines TRBV20-1 with TRBJ2-1, with D hard to call. Looked up from germline, CDR1 is DFQATT and CDR2 is SNEGSKA (reference sequence). Deletions cut 3 bases from V and 4 bases from J, with 10 bases between. The CDR3 runs to 13 residues. Written as DNA, the CDR3 is TGCAGTGCTAGCGAGACACCATACAATGAGCAGTTCTTC. Its protein is CSASETPYNEQFF.

This chain connects TRBV4-3 to TRBJ2-7, with unresolved D. Germline V gene sequence: CDR1 LGHNA, CDR2 YSLEER. Trimming took off 0 bases at V and 4 bases at J, with 7 bases between the two ends. The CDR3 sequence is 13 residues long. The DNA for the CDR3 is TGCGCCAGCAGCCAAGAACCCCTGTACGAGCAGTACTTC. Its translation is CASSQEPLYEQYF.

This clonotype was seen only a few times. This chain uses TRBV24-1 with TRBJ1-2; D might be TRBD1 (5 bases). The germline V gene encodes CDR1 KGHDR and CDR2 SFDVKD. The CDR3 sequence is 12 residues long. V lost 7 bases and J 4 bases, leaving 9 bases between the germline ends. The CDR3 sequence is CATSSQGYGYTF. The CDR3 DNA reads as TGTGCCACCAGCAGTCAGGGCTATGGCTACACCTTC.

A few counts support this clonotype. The chain couples TRBV27 to TRBJ1-3; D perhaps matches TRBD1 (5 bases). Germline V gene data show CDR1 as MNHEY and CDR2 as SMNVEV (reference sequence). V lost 6 bases and J lost 4, with 16 bases in between. The CDR3 covers 15 residues. CDR3 in DNA: TGTGCCAGCAGGCCCGGGGGGGTATTCGGAAACACCATATATTTT. Its protein product is CASRPGGVFGNTIYF.

In this sample, this clonotype turned up many times. CDR3 amino acids: CASSPITGPGANVLTF. The CDR3 DNA reads TGTGCCAGCAGCCCTATCACAGGGCCTGGGGCCAACGTCCTGACTTTC. The chain couples TRBV11-3 to TRBJ2-6; maybe TRBD1 (6 bases). The V end lost 5 bases, the J end lost 2 bases, and 13 bases lay between the germline ends. The CDR3 sequence is 16 residues long. Germline CDR1 is SGHNT and CDR2 is YENEEA.

This chain links TRBV29-1 with TRBJ2-3, with 8 nucleotides matching TRBD1. The germline CDR1 and CDR2 sequences are SQVTM and ANQGSEA. The trim removed 6 bases at V and 4 bases at J, leaving 3 bases unmatched. This CDR3 has 12 residues. The CDR3 loop is CSVRTGSDTQYF. CDR3 sequence (DNA): TGCAGCGTCAGGACAGGGTCAGATACGCAGTATTTT.

The V and J genes are TRBV12-3 or TRBV12-4 and TRBJ2-2; possibly TRBD2 for D (5 bases). CDR3 size: 15 residues. Trimming removed 2 bases at V and 7 bases at J, with 14 bases between. The CDR3 region is CASSLTMSGNGELFF. For the CDR3, the DNA is TGTGCCAGCAGTTTAACTATGTCGGGGAACGGGGAGCTGTTTTTT.

The CDR3 spells CAWISSGSGKETQYF. The CDR3 coding sequence is TGTGCCTGGATAAGTAGCGGGAGTGGTAAAGAGACCCAGTACTTC. The rearrangement links TRBV30 to TRBJ2-5, with 9 bases aligning to TRBD2. The CDR3 contains 15 residues. Trimming took 4 bases from V and 3 from J; bases not matched to a gene: 9. The germline V gene encodes CDR1 GTSNPN and CDR2 SVGIG (reference sequence). The whole variable domain, filled in from reference TRBV30 and TRBJ2-5, reads SQTIHQWPATLVQPVGSPLSLECTVEGTSNPNLYWYRQAAGRGLQLLFYSVGIGQISSEVPQNLSASRPQDRQFILSSKKLLLSDSGFYLCAWISSGSGKETQYFGPGTRLLVL.

This clonotype was detected many times. V is TRBV4-3 and J is TRBJ2-7, with D perhaps TRBD1 (5 bases). Germline V gene lookup returns CDR1 LGHNA and CDR2 YSLEER. The CDR3 is made up of 14 amino acids. Trimming took 1 base from V and 5 from J, leaving 12 bases between them. The CDR3 reads CASSQGQGTNEQYF. CDR3 DNA: TGCGCCAGCAGCCAAGGGCAGGGAACGAACGAGCAGTACTTC.

The chain has TRBV24-1 and TRBJ1-6, with D maybe TRBD1 (5 bases). V lost 10 bases to trimming and J lost 7 bases, with 22 bases between them. This CDR3 is built from 16 residues. The V gene's germline CDR1 is KGHDR and CDR2 SFDVKD. The CDR3 region is CATRRGTQSGNSPLHF. Here the CDR3 DNA reads TGTGCCACTCGACGGGGTACTCAGTCAGGGAATTCACCCCTCCACTTT.